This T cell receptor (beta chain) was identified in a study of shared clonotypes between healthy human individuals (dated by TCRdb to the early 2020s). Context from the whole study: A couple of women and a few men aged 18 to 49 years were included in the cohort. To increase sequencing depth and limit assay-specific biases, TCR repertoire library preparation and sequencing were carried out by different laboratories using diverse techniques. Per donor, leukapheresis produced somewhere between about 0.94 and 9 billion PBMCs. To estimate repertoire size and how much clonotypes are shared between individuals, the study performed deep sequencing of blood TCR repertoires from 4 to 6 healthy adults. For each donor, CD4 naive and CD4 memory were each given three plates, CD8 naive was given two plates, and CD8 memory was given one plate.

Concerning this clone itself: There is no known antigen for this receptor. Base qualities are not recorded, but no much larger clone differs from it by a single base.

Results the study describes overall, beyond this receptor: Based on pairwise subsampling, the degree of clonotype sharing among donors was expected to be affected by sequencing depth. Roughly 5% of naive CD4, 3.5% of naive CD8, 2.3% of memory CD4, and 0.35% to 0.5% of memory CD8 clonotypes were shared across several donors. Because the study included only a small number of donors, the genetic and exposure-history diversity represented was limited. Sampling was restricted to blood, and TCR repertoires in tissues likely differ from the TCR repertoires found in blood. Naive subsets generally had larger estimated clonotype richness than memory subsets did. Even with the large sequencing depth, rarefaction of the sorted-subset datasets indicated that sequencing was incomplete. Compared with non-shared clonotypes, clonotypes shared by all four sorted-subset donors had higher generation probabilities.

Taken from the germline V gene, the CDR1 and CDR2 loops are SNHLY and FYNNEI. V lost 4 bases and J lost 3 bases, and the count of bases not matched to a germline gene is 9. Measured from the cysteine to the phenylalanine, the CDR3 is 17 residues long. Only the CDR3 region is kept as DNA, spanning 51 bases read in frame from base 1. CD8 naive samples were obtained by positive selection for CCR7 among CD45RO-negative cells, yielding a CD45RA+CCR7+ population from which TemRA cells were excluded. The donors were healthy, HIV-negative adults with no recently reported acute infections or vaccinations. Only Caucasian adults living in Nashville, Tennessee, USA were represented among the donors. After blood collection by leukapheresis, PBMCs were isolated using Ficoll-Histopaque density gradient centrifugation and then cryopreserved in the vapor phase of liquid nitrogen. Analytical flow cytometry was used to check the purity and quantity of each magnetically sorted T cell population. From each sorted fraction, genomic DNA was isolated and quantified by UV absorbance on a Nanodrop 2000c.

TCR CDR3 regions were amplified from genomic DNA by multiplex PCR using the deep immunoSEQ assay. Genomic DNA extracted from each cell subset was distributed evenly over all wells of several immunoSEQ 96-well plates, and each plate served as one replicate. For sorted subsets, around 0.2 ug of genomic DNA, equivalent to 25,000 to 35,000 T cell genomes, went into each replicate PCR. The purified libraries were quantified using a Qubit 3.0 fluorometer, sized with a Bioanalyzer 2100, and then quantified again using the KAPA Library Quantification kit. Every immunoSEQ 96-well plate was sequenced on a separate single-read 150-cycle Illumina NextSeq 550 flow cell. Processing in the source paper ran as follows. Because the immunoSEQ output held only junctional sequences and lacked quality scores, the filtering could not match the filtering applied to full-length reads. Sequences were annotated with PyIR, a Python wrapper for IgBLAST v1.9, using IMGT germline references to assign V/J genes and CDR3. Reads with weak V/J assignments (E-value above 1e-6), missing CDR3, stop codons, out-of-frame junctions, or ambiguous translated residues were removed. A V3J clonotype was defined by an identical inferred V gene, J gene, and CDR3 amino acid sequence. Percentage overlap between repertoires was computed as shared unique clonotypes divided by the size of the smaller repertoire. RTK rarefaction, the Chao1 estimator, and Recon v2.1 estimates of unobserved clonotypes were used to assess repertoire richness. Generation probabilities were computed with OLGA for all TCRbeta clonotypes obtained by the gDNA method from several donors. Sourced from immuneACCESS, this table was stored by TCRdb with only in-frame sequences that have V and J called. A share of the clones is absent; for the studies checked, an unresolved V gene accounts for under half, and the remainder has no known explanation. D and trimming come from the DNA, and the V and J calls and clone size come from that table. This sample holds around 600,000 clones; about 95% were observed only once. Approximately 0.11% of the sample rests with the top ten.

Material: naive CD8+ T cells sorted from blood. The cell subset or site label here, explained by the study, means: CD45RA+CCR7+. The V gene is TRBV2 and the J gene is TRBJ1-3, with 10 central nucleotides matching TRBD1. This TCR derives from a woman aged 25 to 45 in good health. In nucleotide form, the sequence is TGTGCCAGCAGTGGCCCCGAGACAGGGGGCTATGGAAACACCATATATTTT. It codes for CASSGPETGGYGNTIYF.